One sample yielded the 14 T cell receptor beta chains listed below, sequenced in a study of Ad26.COV2.S vaccination and SARS-CoV-2 variants. Regarding treatment: roughly 19 received Ad26.COV2.S at low or high dose, single or two shots; 5 received placebo; per-sample allocation not given. Material that was analyzed had been drawn on day 63 after the first vaccine or placebo injection. Clones were read by immunoSEQ multiplex PCR, and TCRdb kept only the in-frame ones, dropping some. The repertoire includes roughly 700,000 clones, 89% of them detected once, and around 1.4% sits in the top ten. The input for sequencing was peripheral blood, taken in a trial of Ad26.COV2.S vaccine versus placebo. These receptors came from a person between 18 and 60 years old who received the Ad26.COV2.S COVID-19 vaccine or a placebo.

The rearrangement uses TRBV20-1 and TRBJ1-4; D is unclear. CDR1 DFQATT and CDR2 SNEGSKA come from the germline V gene (reference sequence). The CDR3 spans 14 residues. V lost 3 bases and J lost 3, with 11 bases in between. The CDR3 protein is CSASVVRANEKLFF. CDR3 DNA: TGCAGTGCTAGTGTCGTAAGAGCTAATGAAAAACTGTTTTTT.

This chain joins TRBV19 and TRBJ1-5; 11 bases map to TRBD1. Germline V gene lookup returns CDR1 LNHDA and CDR2 SQIVND (reference sequence). The CDR3 has 15 amino acids. The V and J ends lost 9 bases and 4 bases, in that order; junction bases with no gene match: 8. The chain's CDR3 is CASRDRGSYNQPQHF. CDR3 bases: TGTGCCAGCCGGGACAGGGGGTCTTATAATCAGCCCCAGCATTTT.

The chain combines TRBV9 with TRBJ2-2; D is undetermined. The CDR3 is 14 residues long. Germline V lookup: CDR1 SGDLS, CDR2 YYNGEE. Trimming cost V 2 bases and J 4 bases, with 9 bases left between them. CDR3 residues: CASSVGWSTGELFF. CDR3 DNA: TGTGCCAGCAGCGTGGGGTGGTCCACCGGGGAGCTGTTTTTT.

This chain joins TRBV4-2 and TRBJ2-2, with D perhaps matching TRBD2 (5 bases). Trimming took 7 bases from V and 8 from J, leaving 11 bases between them. CDR3 length: 12 residues. CDR1 and CDR2 from the germline V gene are LGHNA and YNFKEQ. The CDR3 spells CASKGGSGELFF. In nucleotides, the CDR3 is TGTGCCAGCAAGGGCGGGTCGGGGGAGCTGTTTTTT.

The chain links TRBV19 to TRBJ2-3; D gene unclear. The V gene lost 0 bases and the J gene lost 4 bases, with 14 bases spanning the gap. This CDR3 comprises 16 residues. The germline gives CDR1 LNHDA, CDR2 SQIVND (reference sequence). CDR3 nucleotides: TGTGCCAGTAGTATAGATCAGGCCGTGGGTTCAGATACGCAGTATTTT. Residues: CASSIDQAVGSDTQYF.

The rearrangement joins TRBV30 to TRBJ1-4; D ambiguous. Per the germline V gene, CDR1 is GTSNPN and CDR2 is SVGIG (reference sequence). V dropped 2 bases and J dropped 3 bases, with 13 bases sitting between them. There are 15 residues in the CDR3. CDR3 protein: CAWSSWVASNEKLFF. Written as DNA, the CDR3 is TGTGCCTGGAGTTCGTGGGTGGCTTCTAATGAAAAACTGTTTTTT.

V is TRBV11-2 and J is TRBJ1-1; a weak D match, TRBD1 (6 bases). The length of the CDR3 is 14 residues. In germline, CDR1 is SGHAT, CDR2 FQNNGV. Trimming took 3 bases from V and 5 from J, leaving 13 bases between them. The CDR3 DNA is TGTGCCAGCAGCTTTATGGGAGGGGGGACTGAAGCTTTCTTT. Translation: CASSFMGGGTEAFF.

As regards this clone: At the DNA level, this CDR3 is encoded by other sequences in the same sample as well. The chain carries TRBV12-3 or TRBV12-4 and TRBJ2-2, with a weak D call TRBD1 (6 bases). The CDR3 totals 13 residues. V gave up 5 bases and J gave up 3 bases, with 7 bases separating them. The CDR3 spells CASSPGDTGELFF. DNA for the CDR3: TGTGCCAGCAGTCCAGGGGACACCGGGGAGCTGTTTTTT.

V is TRBV5-1 and J is TRBJ2-5, with D unresolved. In germline, CDR1 is SGHRS, CDR2 YFSETQ. This CDR3 is built from 13 residues. V was shortened by 0 bases and J by 5 bases, with 8 bases between the two germline ends. The CDR3 bases are TGCGCCAGCAGCTTGGTGGTACGGGAGACCCAGTACTTC. Residues: CASSLVVRETQYF.

The chain combines TRBV6-5 with TRBJ2-7; tentative D call: TRBD1 (6 bases). CDR3 size: 13 residues. Trimming removed 5 bases at V and 6 bases at J, with 14 bases between. Germline V gene lookup returns CDR1 MNHEY and CDR2 SVGAGI. The CDR3 nucleotides are TGTGCCAGCAGTCGAGGACAGCCTTTCGAGCAGTACTTC. Translating gives CASSRGQPFEQYF.

V usage is TRBV5-1 and J usage is TRBJ2-1; TRBD2 aligns across 9 bases. V shed 0 bases and J 1 base; nucleotides not matched to a gene: 2. Germline V lookup: CDR1 SGHRS, CDR2 YFSETQ. The CDR3 has 16 amino acids. The CDR3 loop reads CASSLAAGGSYNEQFF. The CDR3 nucleotides are TGCGCCAGCAGCTTGGCTGCGGGGGGGTCCTACAATGAGCAGTTCTTC.

This rearrangement joins TRBV27 to TRBJ2-7, with 9 bases lining up with TRBD2. Germline V gene data show CDR1 as MNHEY and CDR2 as SMNVEV (reference sequence). The CDR3 extends over 13 amino acids. V dropped 5 bases and J dropped 6; count of bases not matched to a gene: 5. The CDR3 reads CASSPGAGGEQYF. DNA of the CDR3: TGTGCCAGCAGTCCCGGAGCGGGAGGCGAGCAGTACTTC.

The CDR3 protein is CASSIVNIQYF. DNA of the CDR3: TGTGCCAGTAGTATAGTAAACATTCAGTACTTC. The gene calls are TRBV19 and TRBJ2-4; D gene unclear. The germline V and J ends were trimmed by 1 base and 6 bases, with 1 base remaining between them. From germline, CDR1 is LNHDA and CDR2 SQIVND (reference sequence). The CDR3 is 11 amino acids.

In DNA, the CDR3 is TGTGCCAGCAGCTTAGGGACAGGGGGGGCGGCTTTCTTT. It yields the protein CASSLGTGGAAFF. This chain uses TRBV7-9 with TRBJ1-1; 10 nucleotides line up with TRBD1. The CDR3 spans 13 residues. The trim removed 1 base at V and 11 bases at J, leaving 4 bases unmatched. CDR1 is SEHNR, CDR2 FQNEAQ, per germline (reference sequence). Supplemented by reference TRBV7-9 and TRBJ1-1, the full variable domain reads DTGVSQNPRHKITKRGQNVTFRCDPISEHNRLYWYRQTLGQGPEFLTYFQNEAQLEKSRLLSDRFSAERPKGSFSTLEIQRTEQGDSAMYLCASSLGTGGAAFFGQGTRLTVV.